Listed below are T cell receptor beta chains from one sample, sequenced in a study of cytomegalovirus exposure and HLA in healthy donors. The table came from immunoSEQ multiplex PCR; TCRdb's copy has only in-frame clones and leaves some out. The table lists 200,000 to 250,000 clones, roughly 84% of them singletons, with roughly 1.3% in the top ten. Material for sequencing was PBMCs. The origin of the receptors is a human donor in good health. Each CDR3 is given with its conserved first and last residue. The order of the fields is D gene, V gene, J gene, clone size, CDR3 DNA, CDR3 protein. A D gene is named only where the DNA matches it firmly. Not all rows give a size; the values are once, few, many and, for expanded clones, a class.

d_call: TRBD1; v_call: TRBV15; j_call: TRBJ2-7; clone_size: .; cdr3_nt: TGTGCCACCAGCAGAGATAGGGGGCGGCTCGAGCAGTACTTC; cdr3_aa: CATSRDRGRLEQYF
d_call: .; v_call: TRBV18; j_call: TRBJ1-4; clone_size: .; cdr3_nt: TGTGCCAGCTCACGAGAGTCTGCTAATGAAAAACTGTTTTTT; cdr3_aa: CASSRESANEKLFF
d_call: .; v_call: TRBV6-5; j_call: TRBJ2-3; clone_size: .; cdr3_nt: TGTGCCAGCAGGTCAACATATAGCACAGATACGCAGTATTTT; cdr3_aa: CASRSTYSTDTQYF
d_call: .; v_call: TRBV4-1; j_call: TRBJ1-2; clone_size: many; cdr3_nt: TGCGCCAGCAGCCAAACCCGGGGTGATTATGGCTACACCTTC; cdr3_aa: CASSQTRGDYGYTF
d_call: .; v_call: TRBV15; j_call: TRBJ1-2; clone_size: .; cdr3_nt: TGTGCCACCAGCAGAGATCGGGATAACTATGGCTACACCTTC; cdr3_aa: CATSRDRDNYGYTF
d_call: .; v_call: TRBV10-1; j_call: TRBJ2-4; clone_size: once; cdr3_nt: TGCGCCAGCAGTGAAAGGGGGATCGGGTCCCAAAACATTCAGTACTTC; cdr3_aa: CASSERGIGSQNIQYF
d_call: .; v_call: TRBV28; j_call: TRBJ1-5; clone_size: .; cdr3_nt: TGTGCCAGCAGTTTATCGGGGGGCCTATATAGCAATCAGCCCCAGCATTTT; cdr3_aa: CASSLSGGLYSNQPQHF
d_call: .; v_call: TRBV7-9; j_call: TRBJ1-2; clone_size: once; cdr3_nt: TGTGCCAGCAGCCTACATCGGGAGGTTAACTATGGCTACACCTTC; cdr3_aa: CASSLHREVNYGYTF
d_call: TRBD1; v_call: TRBV29-1; j_call: TRBJ2-4; clone_size: .; cdr3_nt: TGCAGCGCAGGACAGGGGACCGGTTCTCTAGCCAAAAACATTCAGTACTTC; cdr3_aa: CSAGQGTGSLAKNIQYF
d_call: .; v_call: TRBV4-3; j_call: TRBJ1-1; clone_size: .; cdr3_nt: TGCGCCAGCAGCCAAGACGCAGGTTCGTACACTGAAGCTTTCTTT; cdr3_aa: CASSQDAGSYTEAFF
d_call: .; v_call: TRBV7-9; j_call: TRBJ1-5; clone_size: .; cdr3_nt: TGTGCCAGCAGCTTATGGGCGGGGGGCAGCAATCAGCCCCAGCATTTT; cdr3_aa: CASSLWAGGSNQPQHF
d_call: TRBD2; v_call: TRBV28; j_call: TRBJ2-1; clone_size: .; cdr3_nt: TGTGCCAGCAGCCAGCGGGGGAGCTCCTACAATGAGCAGTTCTTC; cdr3_aa: CASSQRGSSYNEQFF
d_call: .; v_call: TRBV19; j_call: TRBJ2-7; clone_size: .; cdr3_nt: TGTGCCAGTAGCCCCAGGGGCCGGTACGAGCAGTACTTC; cdr3_aa: CASSPRGRYEQYF
d_call: .; v_call: TRBV10-1; j_call: TRBJ1-2; clone_size: .; cdr3_nt: TGCGCCAGCAGTGAGTTGACGGAGAGTAGAGCTAACTATGGCTACACCTTC; cdr3_aa: CASSELTESRANYGYTF
d_call: TRBD2; v_call: TRBV6-4; j_call: TRBJ2-3; clone_size: .; cdr3_nt: TGTGCCAGTAGTGCGGGGGAGGGCGCAGATACGCAGTATTTT; cdr3_aa: CASSAGEGADTQYF